A selection of T cell receptor beta chains follows, all from one sample in a study of shared clonotypes between healthy human individuals. Data came from immunoSEQ multiplex PCR; TCRdb stores just in-frame clones and leaves some out. The sample records millions of clones, over 85% being singletons. Sequences were obtained from naive CD4+ T cells from PBMCs. These receptors were obtained from a man aged 18-30 years in good health. Some clones in this sample may be carry-over from other donors' samples. Each CDR3 is given without its conserved first and last residue. The order of the fields is V gene, clone size, CDR3 length, J gene, CDR3 protein. The size entry is marked missing in some rows and otherwise reads once, few, many or a size class.

v_call: TRBV14
clone_size: .
cdr3_length: 15
j_call: TRBJ1-2
cdr3_aa: ASSRERRVGRFYGYT

v_call: TRBV28
clone_size: .
cdr3_length: 11
j_call: TRBJ2-2
cdr3_aa: ASTSGPTGELF

v_call: TRBV5-4
clone_size: .
cdr3_length: 9
j_call: TRBJ1-4
cdr3_aa: ASSVDEKLF

v_call: TRBV5-1
clone_size: .
cdr3_length: 15
j_call: TRBJ2-3
cdr3_aa: ASSLADRGRGTDTQY

v_call: TRBV5-1
clone_size: .
cdr3_length: 11
j_call: TRBJ2-7
cdr3_aa: ASSRDYVYEQY

v_call: TRBV11-1
clone_size: .
cdr3_length: 12
j_call: TRBJ2-3
cdr3_aa: ASSSPGGTDTQY

v_call: TRBV7-2
clone_size: .
cdr3_length: 14
j_call: TRBJ1-3
cdr3_aa: ASSTGPQAAGNTIY

v_call: TRBV19
clone_size: .
cdr3_length: 14
j_call: TRBJ1-1
cdr3_aa: ASSSYDKTRRAEAF

v_call: TRBV15
clone_size: .
cdr3_length: 14
j_call: TRBJ2-5
cdr3_aa: ATSRRLAGAQETQY

v_call: TRBV6-5
clone_size: .
cdr3_length: 13
j_call: TRBJ2-7
cdr3_aa: ASSRPGQGSYEQY

v_call: TRBV10-2
clone_size: .
cdr3_length: 13
j_call: TRBJ1-1
cdr3_aa: ASSESSGGWTEAF

v_call: TRBV18
clone_size: .
cdr3_length: 12
j_call: TRBJ2-5
cdr3_aa: ASSPLRSQETQY

v_call: TRBV19
clone_size: .
cdr3_length: 14
j_call: TRBJ1-5
cdr3_aa: ASSMGWDRDNQPQH

v_call: TRBV29-1
clone_size: once
cdr3_length: 11
j_call: TRBJ1-2
cdr3_aa: SALQGTGYGYT

v_call: TRBV7-9
clone_size: .
cdr3_length: 11
j_call: TRBJ1-1
cdr3_aa: ASSLALNTEAF

v_call: TRBV14
clone_size: .
cdr3_length: 16
j_call: TRBJ2-7
cdr3_aa: ASSHVTSGSRKSHEQY

v_call: TRBV18
clone_size: .
cdr3_length: 15
j_call: TRBJ2-5
cdr3_aa: ASSRVRREGLQETQY

v_call: TRBV18
clone_size: .
cdr3_length: 15
j_call: TRBJ1-3
cdr3_aa: ASSPPKVGADGNTIY

v_call: TRBV5-1
clone_size: .
cdr3_length: 16
j_call: TRBJ2-3
cdr3_aa: ASSLGQGAPLSTDTQY

v_call: TRBV5-1
clone_size: .
cdr3_length: 12
j_call: TRBJ2-5
cdr3_aa: ASSSPGGGETQY

v_call: TRBV29-1
clone_size: .
cdr3_length: 10
j_call: TRBJ2-2
cdr3_aa: SAGGGTGELF

v_call: TRBV27
clone_size: .
cdr3_length: 13
j_call: TRBJ1-4
cdr3_aa: ASSLSTGANEKLF

v_call: TRBV7-2
clone_size: .
cdr3_length: 14
j_call: TRBJ1-5
cdr3_aa: ASSLLGRYSNQPQH

v_call: TRBV27
clone_size: .
cdr3_length: 13
j_call: TRBJ2-7
cdr3_aa: ASREGQENIYEQY

v_call: TRBV5-1
clone_size: .
cdr3_length: 13
j_call: TRBJ2-5
cdr3_aa: ASSLGDRSQETQY

v_call: TRBV6-1
clone_size: once
cdr3_length: 12
j_call: TRBJ2-7
cdr3_aa: ASSGDRGTYEQY

v_call: TRBV2
clone_size: .
cdr3_length: 13
j_call: TRBJ1-3
cdr3_aa: ASRKTSPTGNTIY

v_call: TRBV29-1
clone_size: .
cdr3_length: 13
j_call: TRBJ2-7
cdr3_aa: SVKRTSGTSYEQY

v_call: TRBV5-1
clone_size: .
cdr3_length: 14
j_call: TRBJ2-5
cdr3_aa: ASSSGTSLGEETQY

v_call: TRBV28
clone_size: .
cdr3_length: 11
j_call: TRBJ1-1
cdr3_aa: ASSLVGDTEAF

v_call: TRBV6-4
clone_size: .
cdr3_length: 12
j_call: TRBJ2-7
cdr3_aa: ASSPSGGPYEQY

v_call: TRBV2
clone_size: .
cdr3_length: 12
j_call: TRBJ1-1
cdr3_aa: ASSVDRLNTEAF

v_call: TRBV20-1
clone_size: .
cdr3_length: 9
j_call: TRBJ2-5
cdr3_aa: SARVRETQY

v_call: TRBV28
clone_size: .
cdr3_length: 13
j_call: TRBJ2-3
cdr3_aa: ASSGASGFTDTQY

v_call: TRBV27
clone_size: .
cdr3_length: 13
j_call: TRBJ2-3
cdr3_aa: ASNKHNRDRYTQY

v_call: TRBV7-3
clone_size: .
cdr3_length: 12
j_call: TRBJ2-5
cdr3_aa: ASSPGQGQETQY

v_call: TRBV27
clone_size: .
cdr3_length: 12
j_call: TRBJ1-4
cdr3_aa: ASSFNGRNLKLF